Listed here are 19 T cell receptor beta chains from one sample, sequenced in a study of OX40 agonist ivuxolimab in advanced cancers. Assay: immunoSEQ multiplex PCR; the TCRdb copy retains only in-frame clones and omits some. The data show about 100,000 clones, 85% to 95% seen once. The specimen was CD4+ or CD8+ T cells sorted from blood, collected in a trial of the OX40 agonist ivuxolimab. The receptors were gathered from an adult with an advanced solid tumor such as melanoma, head and neck, liver or kidney cancer.

This clone occurred once. The chain joins TRBV14 to TRBJ2-7; TRBD1 matches 7 bases. CDR1 is SGHDN, CDR2 FVKESK, per germline. Trimming took 0 bases from V and 0 from J; bases not matched to a gene: 5. CDR3 length equals 16 residues. The CDR3 region is CASSQDGRGSSYEQYF. CDR3 coding DNA: TGTGCCAGCAGCCAAGATGGCAGGGGGAGCTCCTACGAGCAGTACTTC.

The J gene is TRBJ2-4, the V gene TRBV11-2; D uncertain. The CDR3 contains 13 residues. V lost 4 bases and J 0 bases, leaving 4 bases between the germline ends. Per germline, CDR1 SGHAT and CDR2 FQNNGV. Here the CDR3 reads CASSYIAKNIQYF. CDR3 sequence (DNA): TGTGCCAGCAGCTACATAGCCAAAAACATTCAGTACTTC.

This chain uses TRBV6-5 with TRBJ2-1; TRBD2 agrees at 11 bases. Per germline, CDR1 MNHEY and CDR2 SVGAGI. CDR3 length: 16 amino acids. J gave up 5 bases and V 2 bases, and 5 bases lay outside the gene matches. The CDR3 sequence: CASSYGSGRAHNEQFF. Here the CDR3 DNA reads TGTGCCAGCAGTTACGGTAGCGGGAGGGCCCACAATGAGCAGTTCTTC.

This chain uses TRBV19 with TRBJ1-2; 9 nucleotides match TRBD1. This CDR3 is built from 14 residues. The trim removed 5 bases at V and 10 bases at J, leaving 11 bases unmatched. Germline CDR1 LNHDA, CDR2 SQIVND (reference sequence). The CDR3 region has the DNA TGTGCCAGTAGTGGGGACAGGGAAAGGATAGCCTACACCTTC. This encodes CASSGDRERIAYTF.

V is TRBV28 and J is TRBJ2-3; the match to TRBD2 covers 14 bases. V was clipped by 4 bases and J by 8 bases; unmatched bases: 14. The CDR3 length is 18 residues. Germline CDR1 MDHEN, CDR2 SYDVKM. The CDR3 sequence is CASSSYVTSGRAGVTQYF. CDR3 DNA: TGTGCCAGCAGTTCCTACGTGACTAGCGGGAGGGCCGGAGTTACGCAGTATTTT.

The chain uses TRBV27 and TRBJ1-5; D ambiguous. The ends were cut back, 3 bases at V and 2 bases at J, with 14 bases in the middle. The CDR3 runs 16 residues. Germline values: CDR1 MNHEY, CDR2 SMNVEV (reference sequence). The CDR3 sequence is CASSFFSGVGNQPQHF. CDR3 coding DNA: TGTGCCAGCAGTTTCTTCTCGGGAGTGGGCAATCAGCCCCAGCATTTT.

The CDR3 nucleotides are TGTGCCAGCAGGTCGGCGACTGAAGCTTTCTTT. It translates to CASRSATEAFF. The chain couples TRBV7-9 to TRBJ1-1, with unresolved D. The length of the CDR3 is 11 residues. Germline CDR1 reads SEHNR; CDR2 reads FQNEAQ (reference sequence). V lost 6 bases and J 5 bases, leaving 7 bases between the germline ends. The full variable domain, its missing parts supplied by reference TRBV7-9 and TRBJ1-1, is DTGVSQNPRHKITKRGQNVTFRCDPISEHNRLYWYRQTLGQGPEFLTYFQNEAQLEKSRLLSDRFSAERPKGSFSTLEIQRTEQGDSAMYLCASRSATEAFFGQGTRLTVV.

The gene calls are TRBV9 and TRBJ2-7; D possibly uses TRBD1 or TRBD2 (5 bases each). CDR1 is SGDLS, CDR2 YYNGEE, per germline. Deletions cut 0 bases from V and 3 bases from J, with 10 bases between. CDR3 length: 14 residues. The CDR3 DNA reads as TGTGCCAGCAGCGTAGACGGGGCCGGCTACGAGCAGTACTTC. It codes for CASSVDGAGYEQYF. Supplemented by reference TRBV9 and TRBJ2-7, the full variable domain reads DSGVTQTPKHLITATGQRVTLRCSPRSGDLSVYWYQQSLDQGLQFLIQYYNGEERAKGNILERFSAQQFPDLHSELNLSSLELGDSALYFCASSVDGAGYEQYFGPGTRLTVT.

The chain links TRBV6-5 to TRBJ2-5; TRBD1 agrees at 9 bases. The J segment lost 2 bases and the V segment lost 3 bases, leaving 4 bases of the junction unmatched. Germline CDR1 reads MNHEY; CDR2 reads SVGAGI. The length of the CDR3 is 15 residues. The chain's CDR3 is CASSYIGQGQETQYF. CDR3 sequence (DNA): TGTGCCAGCAGTTATATTGGACAGGGGCAAGAGACCCAGTACTTC.

This clone showed up just a few times. The V gene is TRBV6-1, the J gene TRBJ2-2, with a tentative D call TRBD2 (6 bases). CDR1 and CDR2 from the germline V gene are MNHNS and SASEGT. The CDR3 spans 14 residues. CDR3: CATRWEEGTGELFF. CDR3 nucleotides: TGTGCAACGCGCTGGGAGGAAGGTACCGGGGAGCTGTTTTTT.

The rearrangement uses TRBV4-2 and TRBJ1-1; D is possibly TRBD1 (6 bases). CDR1 and CDR2 from the germline V gene are LGHNA and YNFKEQ. Trimming pared 4 bases from V and 1 base from J, leaving 19 bases between. The CDR3 length is 17 residues. CDR3 nucleotides: TGTGCCAGCAGCCCGTACAGGGAGGGGGAAGGGAACACTGAAGCTTTCTTT. Its translation is CASSPYREGEGNTEAFF.

CDR3 sequence (DNA): TGTGCCAGCATACCCAGGGGGAGTCACGAGCAGTACTTC. It is translated as CASIPRGSHEQYF. V and J are TRBV27 and TRBJ2-5; 7 bases map to TRBD1. TRBJ2-7 matches the DNA end more closely, so the J call is doubtful. Germline V gene data show CDR1 as MNHEY and CDR2 as SMNVEV (reference sequence). The CDR3 covers 13 residues.

V is TRBV7-9 and J is TRBJ1-1; 7 positions match TRBD1. The CDR3 runs 17 residues. The V segment lost 6 bases and the J segment 2 bases; nucleotides outside the gene matches: 15. The V gene's germline CDR1 is SEHNR and CDR2 FQNEAQ (reference sequence). CDR3 residues: CASRLIPVDRPNTEAFF. The CDR3 DNA reads as TGTGCCAGCAGACTAATCCCGGTGGACAGGCCTAACACTGAAGCTTTCTTT.

This chain joins TRBV27 and TRBJ2-3; weak D call: TRBD2 (6 bases). The CDR3 is 14 residues long. Germline lookup yields CDR1 MNHEY and CDR2 SMNVEV (reference sequence). Trimming left V 5 bases short and J 1 base short, with 10 bases between. The CDR3 nucleotides read TGTGCCAGCAGTCGACTAGTGCGCACAGATACGCAGTATTTT. It specifies CASSRLVRTDTQYF.

The chain combines TRBV4-3 with TRBJ1-4; D is perhaps TRBD1 (6 bases). Trimming took 1 base from V and 6 from J, leaving 15 bases between them. Germline CDR1 and CDR2: LGHNA and YSLEER. This CDR3 contains 16 residues. CDR3 loop: CASSQVSGGDYEKLFF. The CDR3, as DNA: TGCGCCAGCAGCCAAGTTTCCGGGGGCGACTATGAAAAACTGTTTTTT.

The chain is built from TRBV2 and TRBJ2-5, with a possible D match to TRBD1 (6 bases). The DNA end is a closer match to TRBJ2-7, so the J assignment may be wrong. Germline V gene sequence: CDR1 SNHLY, CDR2 FYNNEI. CDR3 length equals 12 residues. CDR3 loop: CASSPRGYEQYF. The CDR3, as DNA: TGTGCCAGCAGCCCCAGGGGCTACGAGCAGTACTTC.

The chain's CDR3 is CASSPGTSGSTDTQYF. In DNA, the CDR3 is TGTGCCAGCAGTCCCGGGACTAGCGGGAGCACAGATACGCAGTATTTT. The chain is built from TRBV6-6 and TRBJ2-3; 12 nucleotides match TRBD2. The CDR3 totals 16 residues. Germline assignment: CDR1 MNHNY and CDR2 SVGAGI (reference sequence). Trimming took 5 bases from V and 0 from J; bases not matched to a gene: 3.

The rearrangement links TRBV28 to TRBJ2-7; 9 positions agree with TRBD2. This CDR3 comprises 16 residues. Trimming took 3 bases from V and 11 from J; bases not matched to a gene: 17. The germline V gene has CDR1 MDHEN and CDR2 SYDVKM. This chain's CDR3 is CASSFPATSGSTREYF. For the CDR3, the DNA is TGTGCCAGCAGTTTCCCCGCGACTAGCGGATCTACGCGGGAGTACTTC.

The V call is TRBV6-1, the J call TRBJ2-1; 7 bases map to TRBD1. In germline, CDR1 is MNHNS, CDR2 SASEGT. The CDR3 is made up of 15 amino acids. V lost 10 bases and J lost 8; bases outside the gene matches: 17. DNA for the CDR3: TGTGCCACCCCCAACAGGACAGGTAGTCAGGATGAGCAGTTCTTC. It is translated as CATPNRTGSQDEQFF.